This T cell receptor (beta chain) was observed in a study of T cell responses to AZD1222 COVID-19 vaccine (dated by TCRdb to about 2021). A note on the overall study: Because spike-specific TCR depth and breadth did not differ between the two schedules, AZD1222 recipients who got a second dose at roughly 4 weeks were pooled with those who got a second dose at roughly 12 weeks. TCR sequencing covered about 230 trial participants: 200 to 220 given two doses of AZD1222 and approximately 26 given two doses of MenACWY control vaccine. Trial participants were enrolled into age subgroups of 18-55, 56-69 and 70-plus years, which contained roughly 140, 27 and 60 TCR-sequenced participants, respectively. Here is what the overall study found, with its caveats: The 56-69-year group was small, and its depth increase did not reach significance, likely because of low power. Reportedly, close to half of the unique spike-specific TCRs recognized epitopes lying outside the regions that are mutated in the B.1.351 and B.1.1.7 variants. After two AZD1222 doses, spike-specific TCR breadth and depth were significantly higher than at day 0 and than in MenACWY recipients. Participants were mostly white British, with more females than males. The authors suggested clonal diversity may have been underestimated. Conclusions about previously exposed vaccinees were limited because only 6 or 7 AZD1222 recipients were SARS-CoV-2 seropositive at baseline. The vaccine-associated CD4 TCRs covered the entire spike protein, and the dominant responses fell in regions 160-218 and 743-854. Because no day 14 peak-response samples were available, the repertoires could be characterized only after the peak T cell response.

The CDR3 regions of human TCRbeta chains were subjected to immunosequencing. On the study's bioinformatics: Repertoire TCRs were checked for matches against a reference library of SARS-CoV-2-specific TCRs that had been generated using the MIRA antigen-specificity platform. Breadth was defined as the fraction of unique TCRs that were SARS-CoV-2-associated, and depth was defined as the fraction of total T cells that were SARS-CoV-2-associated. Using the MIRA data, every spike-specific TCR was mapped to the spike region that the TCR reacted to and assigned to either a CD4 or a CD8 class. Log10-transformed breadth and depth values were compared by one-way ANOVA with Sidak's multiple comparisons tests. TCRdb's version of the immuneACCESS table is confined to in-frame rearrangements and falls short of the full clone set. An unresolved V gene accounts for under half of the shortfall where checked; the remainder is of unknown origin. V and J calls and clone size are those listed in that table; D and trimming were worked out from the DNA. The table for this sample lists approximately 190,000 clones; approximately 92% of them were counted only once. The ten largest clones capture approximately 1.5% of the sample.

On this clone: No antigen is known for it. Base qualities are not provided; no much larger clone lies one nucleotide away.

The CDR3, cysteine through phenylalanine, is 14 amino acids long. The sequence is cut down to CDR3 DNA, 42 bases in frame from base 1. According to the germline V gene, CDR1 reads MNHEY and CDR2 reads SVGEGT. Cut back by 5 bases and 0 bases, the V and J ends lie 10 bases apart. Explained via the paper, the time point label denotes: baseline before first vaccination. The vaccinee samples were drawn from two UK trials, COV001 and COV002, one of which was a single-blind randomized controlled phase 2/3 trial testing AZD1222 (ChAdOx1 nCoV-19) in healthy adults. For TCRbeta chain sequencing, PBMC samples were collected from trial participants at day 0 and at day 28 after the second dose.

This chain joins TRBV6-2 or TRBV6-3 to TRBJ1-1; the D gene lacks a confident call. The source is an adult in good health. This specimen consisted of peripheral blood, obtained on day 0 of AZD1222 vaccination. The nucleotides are TGTGCCAGCAGTCTACGGCTTATGAACACTGAAGCTTTCTTT. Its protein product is CASSLRLMNTEAFF.